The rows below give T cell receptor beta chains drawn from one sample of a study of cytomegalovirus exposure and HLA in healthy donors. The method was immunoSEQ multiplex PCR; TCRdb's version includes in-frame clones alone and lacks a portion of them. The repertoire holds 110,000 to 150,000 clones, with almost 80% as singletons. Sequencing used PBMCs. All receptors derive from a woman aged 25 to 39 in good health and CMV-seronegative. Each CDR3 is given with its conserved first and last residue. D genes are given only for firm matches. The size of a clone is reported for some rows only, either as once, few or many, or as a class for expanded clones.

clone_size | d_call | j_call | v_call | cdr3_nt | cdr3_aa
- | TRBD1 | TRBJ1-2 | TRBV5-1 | TGCGCCAGCAGCCCTAGACAGGGGACTAACTATGGCTACACCTTC | CASSPRQGTNYGYTF
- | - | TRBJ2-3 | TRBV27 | TGTGCCAGCAGAAACGACCCCCCAGCGCCGCAGTATTTT | CASRNDPPAPQYF
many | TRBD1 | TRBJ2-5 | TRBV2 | TGTGCCAGCCCGACAGGGGTGGGCAAAGAGACCCAGTACTTC | CASPTGVGKETQYF
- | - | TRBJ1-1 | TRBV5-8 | TGTGCCAGCAGCTTGAGGGGTGAAGCTTTCTTT | CASSLRGEAFF
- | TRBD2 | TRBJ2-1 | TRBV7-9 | TGTGCCAGCAGCTTCGGGACTAGCGACAATGAGCAGTTCTTC | CASSFGTSDNEQFF
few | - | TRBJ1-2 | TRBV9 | TGTGCCAGCAGCGTAGGTGGCTCAGGGCGGTATGGCTACACCTTC | CASSVGGSGRYGYTF
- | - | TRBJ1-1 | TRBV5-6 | TGTGCCAGCAGCTTGACCGGGGTCACTGAAGCTTTCTTT | CASSLTGVTEAFF
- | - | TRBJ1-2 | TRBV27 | TGTGCCAGCAGTAGGTCAGCAGGCTATGGCTACACCTTC | CASSRSAGYGYTF
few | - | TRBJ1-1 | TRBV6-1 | TGTGCCAGCAGGAGGGCGGGGAACACTGAAGCTTTCTTT | CASRRAGNTEAFF
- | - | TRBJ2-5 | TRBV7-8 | TGTGCCAGCAGCCACTTAGGGGGGGTGCAGGGCGAAAAAGAGACCCAGTACTTC | CASSHLGGVQGEKETQYF
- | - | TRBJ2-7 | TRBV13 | TGTGCCAGCAGCTTAGCAGGGACCGGGGGAGAGCAGTACTTC | CASSLAGTGGEQYF
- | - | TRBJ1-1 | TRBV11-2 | TGTGCCAGCAGCTTTGGAGGGGTGAACACTGAAGCTTTCTTT | CASSFGGVNTEAFF
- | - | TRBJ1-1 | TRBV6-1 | TGTGCCAGCGGTTCGGGAATCTTGAACACTGAAGCTTTCTTT | CASGSGILNTEAFF
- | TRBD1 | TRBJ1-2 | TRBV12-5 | TGTGCTAGTGGTTTCCCACCTCCGGGACAGGGGGTCTACTATGGCTACACCTTC | CASGFPPPGQGVYYGYTF
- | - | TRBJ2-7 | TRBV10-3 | TGTGCCATCAGTGAGTCGGTAAAGGGTGGGAGTAAAACAACGCACTTCTACGAGCAGTACTTC | CAISESVKGGSKTTHFYEQYF
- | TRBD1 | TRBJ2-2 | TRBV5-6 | TGTGCCAGCAGCTTTGGACAGGCGAACACCGGGGAGCTGTTTTTT | CASSFGQANTGELFF
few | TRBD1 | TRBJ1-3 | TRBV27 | TGTGCCAGCAGATTTACAGGGGGAGGAGGAAACACCATATATTTT | CASRFTGGGGNTIYF